Sequencing of this TCR beta chain was carried out in a study of T cell responses to AZD1222 COVID-19 vaccine (dated by TCRdb to the early 2020s). With respect to the entire study: AZD1222 recipients given second doses at about 4 weeks or at about 12 weeks were pooled, since spike-specific TCR depth and breadth were not found to differ between the two schedules. TCR sequencing covered more than 230 trial participants: around 210 given two doses of AZD1222 and around 26 given two doses of MenACWY control vaccine. Trial participants were enrolled by age into subgroups of 18-55, 56-69 and 70-plus years, and around 140, 26 and 57 TCR-sequenced participants, respectively, were included in these subgroups. What the research found in general, with its limitations: The whole spike protein was spanned by vaccine-associated CD4 TCRs, and dominant responses were seen in regions 160-218 and 743-854. A significant rise in spike-specific TCR breadth and depth was observed after two AZD1222 doses relative to day 0 and relative to MenACWY recipients. Reportedly, almost half of the unique spike-specific TCRs recognized epitopes lying outside the regions that are mutated in the B.1.351 and B.1.1.7 variants. Only six AZD1222 recipients were SARS-CoV-2 seropositive at baseline, limiting conclusions about previously exposed vaccinees. The 56-69-year group was small, and its depth increase did not reach significance, likely because of low power. Most participants were white British and females outnumbered males, and the authors suggested that clonal diversity may have been underestimated. Because no samples from the day 14 peak response were available, repertoires could be characterized only after the peak T cell response.

Sequences SEHNR (CDR1) and FQNEAQ (CDR2) are obtained from the germline V gene (reference sequence). From the cysteine through the phenylalanine, the CDR3 covers 17 amino acids. Left in the record is the CDR3 DNA by itself, 51 bases read in frame from the first base. V is cut by 2 bases and J by 0 bases, and the space between the germline ends is 16 bases. About this clone: Its antigen remains unidentified. No base qualities exist here, and no much larger clone lies one base off it.

The time point label here, explained by the study, means: baseline before first vaccination. Vaccinee samples came from UK trials COV001 and COV002, including a single-blind randomized controlled phase 2/3 trial of AZD1222 (ChAdOx1 nCoV-19) in healthy adults. Trial participant PBMC samples were collected at day 0 and day 28 after the second dose for TCRbeta chain sequencing. The CDR3 regions of human TCRbeta chains were subjected to immunosequencing. The authors processed their data as follows. TCRs in the repertoires were matched against a reference library of SARS-CoV-2-specific TCRs that had been generated with the MIRA antigen-specificity platform. Breadth was defined as the fraction of unique TCRs that were SARS-CoV-2-associated, and depth was defined as the fraction of total T cells that were SARS-CoV-2-associated. Each spike-specific TCR was assigned to its reactive spike region and to a CD4 or CD8 class using the MIRA data. Log10-transformed breadth and depth values were compared by one-way ANOVA with Sidak's multiple comparisons tests. TCRdb holds this immuneACCESS table with in-frame rearrangements only. Some clones are missing; in checked studies, unresolved V genes explain under half, and the rest has no known cause. The V and J calls and clone size come from that table; D and trimming were worked out from the DNA. For this sample there are about 150,000 clones; 80% to 95% appear just once. The ten top clones hold over 3% of the sample.

Sample: peripheral blood, taken on day 0 of AZD1222 vaccination. The rearranged chain carries TRBV7-9 and TRBJ1-1, with the D gene uncertain. The receptor was derived from an adult in good health. At the DNA level, the sequence is TGTGCCAGCAGCTTATATGGCCCCAGTGGAATGAACACTGAAGCTTTCTTT. This sequence encodes CASSLYGPSGMNTEAFF.